This is a list of T cell receptor beta chains from one sample in a study of early T cells in non-severe SARS-CoV-2 infection. One entry per CDR3 protein results from TCRdb running MiXCR on the 5' RACE reads. The sample includes tens of thousands of distinct CDR3 sequences, 12% of them seen just once. Sequencing was done on a sample of whole blood. The receptors here all came from an adult who was a healthcare worker with PCR-confirmed SARS-CoV-2 infection or an uninfected control (not recorded which). Both conserved end residues are part of each CDR3. The order of the fields is J gene, D gene, clone size, V gene, CDR3 protein, CDR3 DNA. D genes are given only for firm matches. Clone size is not always given. Where it is, it says once, few, many or a class for expanded clones.

TRBJ1-5,NA,NA,TRBV5-5,CASSLQTHQPQHF,TGTGCCAGCAGCTTACAGACCCATCAGCCCCAGCATTTT
TRBJ2-3,TRBD1,many,TRBV29-1,CSVRQGGTDTQYF,TGCAGCGTGCGACAGGGGGGCACAGATACGCAGTATTTT
TRBJ1-2,NA,NA,TRBV19,CASSTDTDLNYGYTF,TGTGCCAGTAGTACGGACACCGACCTTAACTATGGCTACACCTTC
TRBJ1-2,NA,many,TRBV5-1,CASSMDSYGYTF,TGCGCCAGCAGTATGGACAGCTATGGCTACACCTTC
TRBJ2-4,NA,NA,TRBV5-4,CASSLESTRAKNIQYF,TGTGCCAGCAGCTTGGAATCGACCAGAGCCAAAAACATTCAGTACTTC
TRBJ1-1,TRBD1,NA,TRBV7-2,CASSPQGAEAFF,TGTGCCAGCAGCCCACAGGGGGCTGAAGCTTTCTTT
TRBJ1-4,TRBD1,NA,TRBV4-2,CASRSPGQAGKLFF,TGTGCCAGCAGATCCCCGGGACAGGCCGGAAAACTGTTTTTT
TRBJ2-1,NA,few,TRBV6-1,CASTRQAGNYNEQFF,TGTGCCAGCACCAGACAGGCGGGTAACTACAATGAGCAGTTCTTC
TRBJ2-7,NA,few,TRBV3-1,CASSQSGRSYEQYF,TGTGCCAGCAGCCAAAGCGGAAGATCCTACGAGCAGTACTTC
TRBJ2-5,TRBD1,medium-sized,TRBV23-1,CASAGTGGFQGETQYF,TGCGCCAGTGCCGGGACAGGAGGATTCCAGGGGGAGACCCAGTACTTC
TRBJ2-1,NA,NA,TRBV11-2,CASGTSEQFF,TGTGCCAGCGGAACGAGTGAGCAGTTCTTC
TRBJ1-1,NA,NA,TRBV6-2/TRBV6-3,CASRWRKNTEAFF,TGTGCCAGCAGATGGAGGAAAAACACTGAAGCTTTCTTT
TRBJ2-1,TRBD2,medium-sized,TRBV2,CASSSSGLAGGPSEQFF,TGTGCCAGCAGTTCATCCGGACTAGCGGGAGGGCCGAGTGAGCAGTTCTTC
TRBJ2-5,TRBD1,many,TRBV7-6,CASSSPRTGLRETQYF,TGTGCCAGCAGCTCCCCCCGGACAGGGTTACGGGAGACCCAGTACTTC
TRBJ1-5,NA,many,TRBV6-5,CASSYSRMGGSAQHF,TGTGCCAGCAGTTACTCACGTATGGGGGGGTCGGCCCAGCATTTT
TRBJ2-7,NA,NA,TRBV21-1,CASSKALGTSGSTHEQYF,TGTGCCAGCAGCAAAGCGCTCGGGACTAGCGGGAGTACCCACGAGCAGTACTTC
TRBJ2-7,NA,NA,TRBV7-9,CASSRPPQSYEQYF,TGTGCCAGCAGCCGCCCCCCCCAATCCTACGAGCAGTACTTC
TRBJ2-1,NA,many,TRBV7-8,CASSLASRMYNEQFF,TGTGCCAGCAGCTTAGCCTCCAGGATGTACAATGAGCAGTTCTTC
TRBJ2-2,TRBD2,few,TRBV4-2,CASSQDGTSGRGAIKGELFF,TGTGCCAGCAGCCAAGACGGGACTAGCGGGAGAGGAGCGATCAAGGGGGAGCTGTTTTTT
TRBJ2-7,TRBD1,once,TRBV9,CASSPRGQGPTYEQYF,TGTGCCAGCAGCCCTAGGGGACAGGGCCCTACCTACGAGCAGTACTTC
TRBJ1-5,NA,NA,TRBV6-1,CASEKGDFQPQHF,TGTGCCAGCGAGAAGGGGGATTTTCAGCCCCAGCATTTT
TRBJ1-5,TRBD1,NA,TRBV27,CASSWGQVGQPQHF,TGTGCCAGCAGTTGGGGACAGGTTGGTCAGCCCCAGCATTTT
TRBJ2-1,NA,NA,TRBV7-9,CASSRGLLHLVYNEQFF,TGTGCCAGCAGCAGAGGACTTCTCCATCTAGTTTACAATGAGCAGTTCTTC
TRBJ2-3,TRBD2,few,TRBV9,CASSVTRGPAGADTQYF,TGTGCCAGCAGCGTCACCAGAGGGCCAGCGGGAGCAGATACGCAGTATTTT
TRBJ2-7,NA,NA,TRBV7-7,CASSSSPGPYEQYF,TGTGCTAGCAGCTCCTCCCCGGGACCATACGAGCAGTACTTC
TRBJ1-2,TRBD1,NA,TRBV7-9,CASSLDRGADYGYTF,TGTGCCAGCAGCTTAGACAGGGGCGCGGACTATGGCTACACCTTC
TRBJ2-3,NA,many,TRBV12-3/TRBV12-4,CASSLGSLTDTQYF,TGTGCCAGCAGTTTGGGTAGCCTCACAGATACGCAGTATTTT
TRBJ1-3,NA,many,TRBV29-1,CSAQVGGSGNTIYF,TGCAGCGCCCAGGTTGGGGGGTCCGGAAACACCATATATTTT
TRBJ2-5,NA,few,TRBV5-1,CASSLGTDYQETQYF,TGCGCCAGCAGCTTGGGGACGGACTACCAAGAGACCCAGTACTTC
TRBJ2-3,NA,many,TRBV6-2/TRBV6-3,CASSRQGTDTQYF,TGTGCCAGCAGCCGACAGGGCACAGATACGCAGTATTTT
TRBJ2-1,TRBD2,few,TRBV24-1,CATASSSGSSYNEQFF,TGTGCCACCGCCAGCTCTAGCGGGAGCTCCTACAATGAGCAGTTCTTC
TRBJ2-7,NA,NA,TRBV6-5,CASSTGLAYEQYF,TGTGCCAGCAGTACGGGCCTCGCCTACGAGCAGTACTTC
TRBJ2-7,NA,few,TRBV29-1,CSVPGAAEQYF,TGCAGCGTTCCGGGGGCGGCCGAGCAGTACTTC